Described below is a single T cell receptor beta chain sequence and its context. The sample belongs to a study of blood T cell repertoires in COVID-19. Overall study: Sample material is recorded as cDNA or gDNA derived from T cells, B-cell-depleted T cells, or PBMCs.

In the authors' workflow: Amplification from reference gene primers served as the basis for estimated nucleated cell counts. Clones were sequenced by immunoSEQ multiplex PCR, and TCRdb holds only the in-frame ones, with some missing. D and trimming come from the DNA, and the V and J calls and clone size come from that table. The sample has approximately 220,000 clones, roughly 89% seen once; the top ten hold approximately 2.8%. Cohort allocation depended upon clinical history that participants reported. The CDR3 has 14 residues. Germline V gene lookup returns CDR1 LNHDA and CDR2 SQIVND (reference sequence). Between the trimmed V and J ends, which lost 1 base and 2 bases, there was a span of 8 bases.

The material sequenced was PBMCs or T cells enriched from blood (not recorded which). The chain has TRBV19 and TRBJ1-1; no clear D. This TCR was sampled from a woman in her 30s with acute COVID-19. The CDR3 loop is CASSIATDNTEAFF. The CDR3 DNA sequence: TGTGCCAGTAGTATAGCTACAGATAACACTGAAGCTTTCTTT.